A selection of T cell receptor beta chains follows, all from one sample in a study of vaccination and CD4 T cells after COVID-19. Each CDR3 protein gets one entry after TCRdb re-called the PCR reads with MiXCR. Found here are around 22,000 distinct CDR3 sequences, around a third of them singletons; the top ten hold 9.5% to 15%. For these receptors, no antigen is known. Sequencing input: cultured CD4+ T cells from blood. The origin of the receptors is a human donor with COVID-19. The CDR3 runs from the conserved cysteine through the conserved F or W. D genes are given only for firm matches. Clone size appears in some rows only: once, few, many, or a class for an expanded clone.

CDR3aa	CDR3nt	abundance	v_gene	j_gene	d_gene
CASSSGGPTSSSGNTIYF	TGTGCCAGCAGCTCCGGAGGACCCACCTCAAGCTCTGGAAACACCATATATTTT	few	TRBV7-2	TRBJ1-3	NA
CASGGDQGNTEAFF	TGTGCCAGCGGGGGGGATCAGGGGAATACTGAAGCTTTCTTT	NA	TRBV28	TRBJ1-1	NA
CASSLKSAIGNWYF	TGCGCCAGCAGCTTGAAGTCAGCCATTGGGAACTGGTATTTT	NA	TRBV5-1	TRBJ2-3	NA
CASSYFGLRGYEQYF	TGTGCCAGCAGTTACTTCGGGTTGAGGGGCTACGAGCAGTACTTC	NA	TRBV6-5	TRBJ2-7	NA
CASSGTGTGDGYTF	TGTGCCAGCAGTGGGACCGGGACAGGGGACGGCTACACCTTC	NA	TRBV6-1	TRBJ1-2	TRBD1
CASRGTGSYEQYF	TGTGCCAGCAGGGGGACAGGCTCCTACGAGCAGTACTTC	few	TRBV6-2/TRBV6-3	TRBJ2-7	TRBD1
CASSPPGTEEAFF	TGTGCCAGCTCACCACCGGGGACGGAAGAAGCTTTCTTT	NA	TRBV18	TRBJ1-1	NA
CASSRSVATGELFF	TGTGCCAGCAGTAGGAGTGTTGCCACCGGGGAGCTGTTTTTT	few	TRBV7-9	TRBJ2-2	NA
CASNRGVSYNEQFF	TGTGCCAGCAACCGGGGTGTCTCCTACAATGAGCAGTTCTTC	NA	TRBV2	TRBJ2-1	NA
CATSEGGRGGPTDTQYF	TGTGCCACCAGTGAGGGAGGGCGGGGGGGACCCACAGATACGCAGTATTTT	NA	TRBV24-1	TRBJ2-3	TRBD2